These 22 T cell receptor beta chains came from one sample sequenced in a study of cytomegalovirus exposure and HLA in healthy donors. Both 60 Vbeta primers and 13 Jbeta primers went into the PCR. Sequencing was performed with immunoSEQ multiplex PCR; in TCRdb, only in-frame clones are kept and a portion is missing. The sample records approximately 100,000 clones, 70% being singletons. The specimen sequenced was PBMCs. Receptors originate from a man aged 35-49 years in good health and CMV-seropositive.

The rearrangement links TRBV19 to TRBJ1-1; 8 nucleotides agree with TRBD1. The CDR3 extends over 15 amino acids. CDR1 is LNHDA, CDR2 SQIVND, per germline (reference sequence). The V segment lost 8 bases and the J segment 0 bases; nucleotides outside the gene matches: 8. The CDR3: CASGIQGVMNTEAFF. The CDR3 DNA reads as TGTGCCAGTGGGATACAGGGGGTCATGAACACTGAAGCTTTCTTT.

V and J are TRBV7-2 and TRBJ2-2; the D is unclear. Germline CDR1 is SGHTA and CDR2 is FQGNSA. V gave up 6 bases and J gave up 0 bases, with 11 bases separating them. The length of the CDR3 is 15 residues. The CDR3 reads CASRPGGPNTGELFF. The CDR3 region has the DNA TGTGCCAGCAGACCAGGTGGGCCGAACACCGGGGAGCTGTTTTTT.

This clone appeared once. The germline gene is not matched at one end of the junction; a read error may be the cause. The chain recombines TRBV7-9 with TRBJ2-2, with 8 bases fitting TRBD2. This CDR3 spans 17 amino acids. The germline V gene encodes CDR1 SEHNR and CDR2 FQNEAQ (reference sequence). CDR3 residues: CSSSLVGSGRRTGELFF. Written as DNA, the CDR3 is TGTTCCAGCAGCTTAGTTGGCAGCGGGAGAAGAACCGGGGAGCTGTTTTTT.

The chain employs TRBV4-1 and TRBJ1-1; possible D gene TRBD1, 6 bases. The CDR3 covers 14 residues. The V end was cut by 4 bases, the J end by 5 bases, with 14 bases between. CDR1 is MGHRA and CDR2 is YSYEKL in the germline V gene. The CDR3 DNA follows: TGCGCCAGCAGCCTAGCCCGGACAGAGACTGAAGCTTTCTTT. It specifies CASSLARTETEAFF.

The genes are TRBV5-8 and TRBJ2-7, with D possibly TRBD2 on 7 matching bases. The length of the CDR3 is 15 residues. V was cut by 6 bases and J by 2 bases, with 18 bases left in between. Germline V CDR1 and CDR2: SGHTS, YDEGEE. For the CDR3, the DNA is TGTGCCAGCATTCACTGGGGGGGCGCAACCTACGAGCAGTACTTC. It specifies CASIHWGGATYEQYF.

The chain links TRBV6-1 to TRBJ1-5; D may be TRBD1 (6 bases). Per the germline V gene, CDR1 is MNHNS and CDR2 is SASEGT. CDR3 length: 13 residues. The ends were cut back, 2 bases at V and 4 bases at J, with 6 bases in the middle. The CDR3: CASSEQGNQPQHF. DNA of the CDR3: TGTGCCAGCAGTGAACAGGGGAATCAGCCCCAGCATTTT.

This clone has a single count. The CDR3 is CASSFQGTDTQYF. DNA of the CDR3: TGCGCCAGCAGCTTCCAGGGCACAGATACGCAGTATTTT. The chain has TRBV5-1 and TRBJ2-3, with unresolved D. The V end was cut by 2 bases, the J end by 1 base, with 5 bases between. This CDR3 has 13 amino acids. The germline gives CDR1 SGHRS, CDR2 YFSETQ.

This chain uses TRBV5-4 with TRBJ2-5, with 9 bases lining up with TRBD2. Losses at the gene ends were 0 bases for V and 5 bases for J; bases not matched to a gene: 8. The CDR3 length is 16 residues. Per germline, CDR1 SGHNT and CDR2 YYREEE (reference sequence). Written as DNA, the CDR3 is TGTGCCAGCAGCTTGGATAGCGGGAGCCAGTCCGAGACCCAGTACTTC. Its protein product is CASSLDSGSQSETQYF.

The chain combines TRBV7-8 with TRBJ2-7; D gene unclear. The CDR3 has 12 amino acids. Trimming removed 3 bases at V and 0 bases at J, with 3 bases between. In germline, CDR1 is SGHVS, CDR2 FQNEAQ. The CDR3 nucleotides read TGTGCCAGCAGCTTGAGCTCCTACGAGCAGTACTTC. Translated, it gives CASSLSSYEQYF.

This clone was counted a few times. The chain's CDR3 is CASSFPAAGERGGELFF. The CDR3 nucleotides read TGTGCCAGCAGCTTCCCTGCAGCGGGAGAAAGGGGCGGGGAGCTGTTTTTT. This chain links TRBV11-1 with TRBJ2-2; the match to TRBD2 covers 8 bases. Germline CDR1 reads SGHAT; CDR2 reads FQDESV (reference sequence). With 3 bases clipped from V and 7 bases from J, the junction kept 13 bases outside the gene matches. The CDR3 spans 17 residues.

The V and J genes are TRBV5-1 and TRBJ1-1; D is unresolved. The CDR3 is made up of 14 amino acids. The germline V and J ends were trimmed by 0 bases and 0 bases, with 6 bases remaining between them. Germline values: CDR1 SGHRS, CDR2 YFSETQ. CDR3 in amino acids: CASSLATVNTEAFF. The CDR3 DNA sequence: TGCGCCAGCAGCTTGGCTACGGTGAACACTGAAGCTTTCTTT.

V usage is TRBV5-4 and J usage is TRBJ2-1; TRBD1 might be the D (5 bases). The germline CDR1 and CDR2 sequences are SGHNT and YYREEE (reference sequence). V was trimmed by 3 bases and J by 1 base, leaving 17 bases between them. The CDR3 runs 17 residues. The CDR3 region is CASSSTGLGVSYNEQFF. The CDR3 DNA reads as TGTGCCAGCAGCTCGACGGGTCTAGGGGTTTCCTACAATGAGCAGTTCTTC.

The V and J genes are TRBV28 and TRBJ2-7; 8 bases agree with TRBD1. V lost 0 bases to trimming and J lost 2 bases; unmatched junction nucleotides: 3. CDR1 is MDHEN, CDR2 SYDVKM, per germline. CDR3 size: 15 residues. The CDR3 DNA sequence: TGTGCCAGCAGTTTATGGGGGACAGGTACCTACGAGCAGTACTTC. Translating gives CASSLWGTGTYEQYF.

The chain uses TRBV4-1 and TRBJ2-5, with 12 bases lining up with TRBD2. Looked up from germline, CDR1 is MGHRA and CDR2 is YSYEKL. Trimming took 4 bases from V and 3 from J; bases not matched to a gene: 9. The CDR3 covers 17 residues. The CDR3 spells CASSRTTSGRLEETQYF. As DNA, the CDR3 is TGCGCCAGCAGCCGCACGACTAGCGGGAGATTGGAAGAGACCCAGTACTTC.

The chain employs TRBV5-1 and TRBJ2-7; 9 bases agree with TRBD1. The CDR3 covers 13 residues. CDR1 SGHRS and CDR2 YFSETQ come from the germline V gene. CDR3 residues: CASSPRTGDERYV. The CDR3 nucleotides are TGCGCCAGCAGCCCCAGGACAGGGGACGAGCGGTACGTC.

This chain links TRBV5-4 with TRBJ2-7, with D possibly being TRBD2 (5 bases). Trimming removed 3 bases at V and 3 bases at J, with 7 bases between. Germline lookup yields CDR1 SGHNT and CDR2 YYREEE (reference sequence). CDR3 length: 12 amino acids. The CDR3 DNA sequence: TGTGCCAGCAGCTCCCGGGACTACGAGCAGTACTTC. As protein: CASSSRDYEQYF.

Worth noting for this clone: This specimen includes other DNA sequences encoding the same CDR3. CDR3 DNA: TGTGCCAGCAGCCTCGGAGGGATTAATGAGCAGTTCTTC. Translation: CASSLGGINEQFF. The chain couples TRBV7-7 to TRBJ2-1; maybe TRBD2 (6 bases). The V gene lost 5 bases and the J gene lost 7 bases, with 12 bases spanning the gap. This CDR3 region has 13 residues. Germline CDR1 is SSHAT and CDR2 is FNYEAQ (reference sequence).

In its sample, this clone was seen once. The chain is built from TRBV2 and TRBJ2-1, with 10 nucleotides matching TRBD1. The V gene's germline CDR1 is SNHLY and CDR2 FYNNEI. J was trimmed by 9 bases and V by 6 bases; bases with no gene match: 14. The CDR3 runs 16 residues. The CDR3, as DNA: TGTGCCAGCAGGACAGGGGGCCCTGTGCTAGCACGTGAGCAGTTCTTC. Translating gives CASRTGGPVLAREQFF.

V and J are TRBV7-8 and TRBJ2-3; the D gene is possibly TRBD2 (5 bases). The CDR3 length is 15 residues. The germline gives CDR1 SGHVS, CDR2 FQNEAQ. Trimming removed 1 base at V and 5 bases at J, with 13 bases between. The CDR3 is CASSLVPTGLDTQYF. The CDR3 DNA sequence: TGTGCCAGCAGCTTAGTTCCGACGGGGTTAGATACGCAGTATTTT.

The chain carries TRBV2 and TRBJ2-3, with D possibly matching TRBD2 (5 bases). The CDR3 consists of 12 residues. V lost 2 bases and J lost 8, with 8 bases in between. Germline V CDR1 and CDR2: SNHLY, FYNNEI. CDR3 bases: TGTGCCAGCAGTGAACAAGGGAGTACGCAGTATTTT. The encoded protein is CASSEQGSTQYF. The entire variable domain, with the rest obtained from reference TRBV2 and TRBJ2-3, is as follows: EPEVTQTPSHQVTQMGQEVILRCVPISNHLYFYWYRQILGQKVEFLVSFYNNEISEKSEIFDDQFSVERPDGSNFTLKIRSTKLEDSAMYFCASSEQGSTQYFGPGTRLTVL.

The chain recombines TRBV28 with TRBJ2-3; TRBD2 matches at 7 bases. This CDR3 has 15 residues. The junction had 8 bases not matched to a gene; V was cut back by 5 bases and J by 3 bases. Germline CDR1 and CDR2: MDHEN and SYDVKM. The CDR3 spells CASSDRGRRTDTQYF. The CDR3 coding sequence is TGTGCCAGCAGTGATCGCGGGAGACGAACAGATACGCAGTATTTT.

V and J are TRBV5-4 and TRBJ2-1; 12 nucleotides align to TRBD2. CDR3 length: 16 amino acids. Germline V gene sequence: CDR1 SGHNT, CDR2 YYREEE (reference sequence). Trimming cost V 4 bases and J 6 bases; bases outside gene matches: 8. The CDR3 sequence is CASSPRLAGALNEQFF. DNA for the CDR3: TGTGCCAGCAGCCCCAGACTAGCGGGAGCTCTCAATGAGCAGTTCTTC. Filled out from reference TRBV5-4 and TRBJ2-1, the complete variable domain reads ETGVTQSPTHLIKTRGQQVTLRCSSQSGHNTVSWYQQALGQGPQFIFQYYREEENGRGNFPPRFSGLQFPNYSSELNVNALELDDSALYLCASSPRLAGALNEQFFGPGTRLTVL.